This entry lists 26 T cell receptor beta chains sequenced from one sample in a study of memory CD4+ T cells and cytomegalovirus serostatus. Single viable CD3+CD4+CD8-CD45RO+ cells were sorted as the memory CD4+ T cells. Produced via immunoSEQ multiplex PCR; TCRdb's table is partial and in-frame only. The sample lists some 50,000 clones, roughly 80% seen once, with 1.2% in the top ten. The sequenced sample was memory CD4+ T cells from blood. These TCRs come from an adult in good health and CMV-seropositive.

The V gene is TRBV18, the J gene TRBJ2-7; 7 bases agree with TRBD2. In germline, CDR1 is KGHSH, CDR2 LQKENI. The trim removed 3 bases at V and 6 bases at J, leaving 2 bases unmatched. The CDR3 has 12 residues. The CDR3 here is CASSPTSVEQYF. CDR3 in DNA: TGTGCCAGCTCACCCACTAGCGTCGAGCAGTACTTC.

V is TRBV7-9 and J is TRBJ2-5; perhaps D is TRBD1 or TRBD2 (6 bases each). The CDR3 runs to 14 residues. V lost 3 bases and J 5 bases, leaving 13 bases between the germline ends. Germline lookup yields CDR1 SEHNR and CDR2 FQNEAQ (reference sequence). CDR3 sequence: CASSFYREVETQYF. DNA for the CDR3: TGTGCCAGCAGCTTCTACAGGGAGGTCGAGACCCAGTACTTC.

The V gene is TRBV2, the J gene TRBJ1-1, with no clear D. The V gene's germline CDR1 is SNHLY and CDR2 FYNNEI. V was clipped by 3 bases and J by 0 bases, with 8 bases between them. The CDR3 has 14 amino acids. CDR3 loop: CASSDFKMNTEAFF. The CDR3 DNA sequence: TGTGCCAGCAGTGATTTTAAAATGAACACTGAAGCTTTCTTT.

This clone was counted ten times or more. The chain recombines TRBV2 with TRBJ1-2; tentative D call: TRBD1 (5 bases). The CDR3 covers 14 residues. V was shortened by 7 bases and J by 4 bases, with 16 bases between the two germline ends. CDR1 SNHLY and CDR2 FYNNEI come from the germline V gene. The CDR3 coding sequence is TGTGCCAGCACTGGGACCGTCCCTCCCTATGGCTACACCTTC. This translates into CASTGTVPPYGYTF.

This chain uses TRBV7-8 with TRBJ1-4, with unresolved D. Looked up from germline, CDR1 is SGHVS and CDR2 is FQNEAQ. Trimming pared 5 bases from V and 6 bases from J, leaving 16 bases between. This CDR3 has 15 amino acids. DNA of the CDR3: TGTGCCAGCAGCACTAGAGGGAGACGGCATGAAAAACTGTTTTTT. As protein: CASSTRGRRHEKLFF.

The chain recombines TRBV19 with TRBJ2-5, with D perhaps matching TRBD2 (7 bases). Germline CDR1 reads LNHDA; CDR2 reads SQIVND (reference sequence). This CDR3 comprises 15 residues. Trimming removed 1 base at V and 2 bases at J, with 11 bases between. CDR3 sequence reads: CASSIGGGGQETQYF. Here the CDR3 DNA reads TGTGCCAGTAGTATAGGAGGGGGAGGGCAAGAGACCCAGTACTTC.

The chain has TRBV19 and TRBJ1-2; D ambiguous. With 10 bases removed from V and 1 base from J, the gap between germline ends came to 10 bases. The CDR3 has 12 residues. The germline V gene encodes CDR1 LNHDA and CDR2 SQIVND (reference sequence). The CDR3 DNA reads TGTGCCACCAAACAGTATAACTATGGCTACACCTTC. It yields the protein CATKQYNYGYTF.

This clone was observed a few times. The CDR3 here is CASSFTGEDGYTF. CDR3 DNA: TGTGCCAGCAGCTTTACAGGGGAGGATGGCTACACCTTC. The J gene is TRBJ1-2, the V gene TRBV7-9; the match to TRBD1 covers 7 bases. The CDR3 loop spans 13 amino acids. The J segment lost 6 bases and the V segment lost 3 bases, leaving 4 bases of the junction unmatched. Germline CDR1 reads SEHNR; CDR2 reads FQNEAQ (reference sequence).

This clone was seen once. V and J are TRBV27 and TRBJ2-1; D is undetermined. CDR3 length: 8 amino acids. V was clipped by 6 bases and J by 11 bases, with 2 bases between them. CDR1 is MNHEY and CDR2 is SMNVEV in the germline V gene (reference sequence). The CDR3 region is CASRKQFF. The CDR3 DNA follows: TGTGCCAGCAGAAAGCAGTTCTTC.

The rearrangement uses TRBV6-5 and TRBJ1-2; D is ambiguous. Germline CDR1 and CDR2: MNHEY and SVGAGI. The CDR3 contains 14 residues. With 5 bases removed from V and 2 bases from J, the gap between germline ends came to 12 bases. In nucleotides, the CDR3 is TGTGCCAGCAGTAGGGAGGGCCGAAACTATGGCTACACCTTC. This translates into CASSREGRNYGYTF.

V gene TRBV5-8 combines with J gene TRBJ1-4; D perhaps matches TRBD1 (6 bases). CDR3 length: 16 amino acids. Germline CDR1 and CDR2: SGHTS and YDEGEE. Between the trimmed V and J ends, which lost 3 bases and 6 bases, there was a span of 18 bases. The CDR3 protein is CASSSGTPAGYEKLFF. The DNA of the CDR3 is TGTGCCAGCAGCTCAGGGACACCCGCTGGATATGAAAAACTGTTTTTT.

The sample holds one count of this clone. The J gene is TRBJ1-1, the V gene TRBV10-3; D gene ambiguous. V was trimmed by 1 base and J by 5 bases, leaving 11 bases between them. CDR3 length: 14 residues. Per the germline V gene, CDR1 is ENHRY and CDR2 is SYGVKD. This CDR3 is CAISEYKAGTEAFF. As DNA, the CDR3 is TGTGCCATCAGTGAGTATAAGGCAGGTACTGAAGCTTTCTTT.

The CDR3 DNA sequence: TGTGCCAGCAGTTACTCGAGTACGAGGGGGGAGACCCAGTACTTC. Amino acids: CASSYSSTRGETQYF. The rearrangement joins TRBV6-5 to TRBJ2-5, with D tentatively TRBD1 (6 bases). CDR3 size: 15 residues. In germline, CDR1 is MNHEY, CDR2 SVGAGI. The V end was cut by 0 bases, the J end by 5 bases, with 13 bases between.

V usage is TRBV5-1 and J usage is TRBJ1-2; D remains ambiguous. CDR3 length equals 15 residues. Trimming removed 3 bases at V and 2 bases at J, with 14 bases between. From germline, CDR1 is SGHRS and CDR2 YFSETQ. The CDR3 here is CASSSQFVSNYGYTF. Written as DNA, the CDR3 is TGCGCCAGCAGCTCCCAGTTTGTCTCAAACTATGGCTACACCTTC.

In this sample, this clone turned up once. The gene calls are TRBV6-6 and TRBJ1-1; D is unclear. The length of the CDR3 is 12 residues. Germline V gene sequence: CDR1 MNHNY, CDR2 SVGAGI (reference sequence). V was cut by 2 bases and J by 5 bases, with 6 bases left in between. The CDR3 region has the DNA TGTGCCAGCAGTTACCGGGAAACTGAAGCTTTCTTT. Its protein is CASSYRETEAFF.

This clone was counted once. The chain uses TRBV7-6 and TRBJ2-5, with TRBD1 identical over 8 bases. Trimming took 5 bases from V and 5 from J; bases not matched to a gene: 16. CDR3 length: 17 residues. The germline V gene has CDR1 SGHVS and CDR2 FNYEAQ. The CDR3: CASSPTSPQGEGETQYF. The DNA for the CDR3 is TGTGCCAGCAGCCCAACCAGTCCACAGGGGGAAGGGGAGACCCAGTACTTC.

This CDR3 reads CASRSSGGLTGELFF. In DNA form, the CDR3 reads TGTGCCAGCAGATCTAGCGGGGGACTCACCGGGGAGCTGTTTTTT. This chain connects TRBV6-1 to TRBJ2-2; 10 nucleotides agree with TRBD2. The V segment lost 6 bases and the J segment 4 bases; nucleotides outside the gene matches: 5. CDR1 is MNHNS, CDR2 SASEGT, per germline. The CDR3 extends over 15 amino acids.

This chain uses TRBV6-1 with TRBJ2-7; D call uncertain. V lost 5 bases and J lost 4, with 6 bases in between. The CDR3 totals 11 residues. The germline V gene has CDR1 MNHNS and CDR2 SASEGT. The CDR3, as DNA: TGTGCCAGCAGTCAAAAGTACGAGCAGTACTTC. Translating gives CASSQKYEQYF.

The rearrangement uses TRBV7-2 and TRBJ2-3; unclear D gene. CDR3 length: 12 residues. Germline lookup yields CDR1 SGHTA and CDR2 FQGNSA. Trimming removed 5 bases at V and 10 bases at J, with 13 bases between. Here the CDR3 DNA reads TGTGCCAGCAGCACCCCTCCCGGATCGCAGTATTTT. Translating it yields CASSTPPGSQYF.

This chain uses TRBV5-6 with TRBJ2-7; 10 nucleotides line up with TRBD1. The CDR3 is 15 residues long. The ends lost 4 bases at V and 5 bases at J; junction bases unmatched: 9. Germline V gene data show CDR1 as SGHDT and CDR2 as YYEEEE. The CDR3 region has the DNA TGTGCCAGCAGCCGCCGGGACAGGGGACCCCACGAGCAGTACTTC. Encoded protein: CASSRRDRGPHEQYF. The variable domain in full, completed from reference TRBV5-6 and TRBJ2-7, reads DAGVTQSPTHLIKTRGQQVTLRCSPKSGHDTVSWYQQALGQGPQFIFQYYEEEERQRGNFPDRFSGHQFPNYSSELNVNALLLGDSALYLCASSRRDRGPHEQYFGPGTRLTVT.

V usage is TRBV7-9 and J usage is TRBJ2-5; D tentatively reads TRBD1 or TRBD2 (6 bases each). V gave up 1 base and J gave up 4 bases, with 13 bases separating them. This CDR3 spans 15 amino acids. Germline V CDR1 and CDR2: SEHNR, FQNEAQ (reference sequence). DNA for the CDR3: TGTGCCAGCAGCTTAGACGTCGGGGGCCGAGAGACCCAGTACTTC. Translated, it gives CASSLDVGGRETQYF.

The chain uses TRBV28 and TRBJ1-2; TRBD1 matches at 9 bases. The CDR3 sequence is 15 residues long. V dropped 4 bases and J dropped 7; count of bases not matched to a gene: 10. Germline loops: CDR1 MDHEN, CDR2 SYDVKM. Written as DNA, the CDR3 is TGTGCCAGCAGTTCGCTAGGGACAGGGTTGGGTGGCTACACCTTC. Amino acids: CASSSLGTGLGGYTF.

The CDR3 DNA follows: TGTGCCAGCAGTTACCCTTTAGTAAACACCATATATTTT. Protein product: CASSYPLVNTIYF. V and J are TRBV6-6 and TRBJ1-3; D is unclear. This CDR3 region has 13 residues. Between the trimmed V and J ends, which lost 2 bases and 6 bases, there was a span of 8 bases. Germline values: CDR1 MNHNY, CDR2 SVGAGI (reference sequence).

The CDR3 sequence is CASRQDPLTGVAGEKLFF. CDR3 coding DNA: TGCGCCAGCAGGCAGGACCCCCTGACAGGGGTTGCCGGTGAAAAACTGTTTTTT. The rearrangement links TRBV5-1 to TRBJ1-4; 8 bases match TRBD1. Germline V gene lookup returns CDR1 SGHRS and CDR2 YFSETQ. This CDR3 is 18 amino acids long. The V gene end was trimmed by 5 bases and the J gene end by 7 bases; junction bases not matched to a gene: 19.

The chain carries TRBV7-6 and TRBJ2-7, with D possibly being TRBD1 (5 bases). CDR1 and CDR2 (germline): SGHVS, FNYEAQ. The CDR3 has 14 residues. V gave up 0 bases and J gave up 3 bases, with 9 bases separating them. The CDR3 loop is CASSLALGDYEQYF. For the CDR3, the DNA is TGTGCCAGCAGCTTAGCTTTAGGGGACTACGAGCAGTACTTC.

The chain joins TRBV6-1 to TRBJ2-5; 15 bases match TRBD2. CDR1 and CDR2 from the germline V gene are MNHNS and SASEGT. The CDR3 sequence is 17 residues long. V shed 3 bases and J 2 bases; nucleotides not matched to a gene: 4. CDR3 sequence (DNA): TGTGCCAGCAGTGATCCGGGACTAGCGGGGGGTCAAGAGACCCAGTACTTC. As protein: CASSDPGLAGGQETQYF.